The source of this T cell receptor (beta chain) is a study of identical twins. TCRdb fed the 5' RACE reads into MiXCR, producing one record per CDR3 protein. The sample lists 400,000 to 550,000 distinct CDR3 sequences, under 25% occurring once. These data also featured in a second study, about T cells expressing NK-cell markers. This second study notes: Most of the eight sequenced donors were HCMV-seropositive; one was seronegative. A few of the donors also had these clonotypes leading their CD3+CD56-NKG2C+ fraction.

The specimen was CD4+ T cells sorted from blood. The sequence came from a woman aged 18-29 years in good health.

This CDR3 is CASSLAWTRDTQYF. CDR3 sequence (DNA): TGTGCCAGCAGCTTAGCGTGGACTAGGGATACGCAGTATTTT. The V gene is TRBV11-2, the J gene TRBJ2-3; 7 bases map to TRBD2. V was clipped by 1 base and J by 6 bases; unmatched bases: 4. This CDR3 region has 14 residues. Germline-derived CDR1 and CDR2 are SGHAT and FQNNGV. Combining the CDR3 with reference TRBV11-2 and TRBJ2-3 gives the whole variable domain EAGVAQSPRYKIIEKRQSVAFWCNPISGHATLYWYQQILGQGPKLLIQFQNNGVVDDSQLPKDRFSAERLKGVDSTLKIQPAKLEDSAVYLCASSLAWTRDTQYFGPGTRLTVL.